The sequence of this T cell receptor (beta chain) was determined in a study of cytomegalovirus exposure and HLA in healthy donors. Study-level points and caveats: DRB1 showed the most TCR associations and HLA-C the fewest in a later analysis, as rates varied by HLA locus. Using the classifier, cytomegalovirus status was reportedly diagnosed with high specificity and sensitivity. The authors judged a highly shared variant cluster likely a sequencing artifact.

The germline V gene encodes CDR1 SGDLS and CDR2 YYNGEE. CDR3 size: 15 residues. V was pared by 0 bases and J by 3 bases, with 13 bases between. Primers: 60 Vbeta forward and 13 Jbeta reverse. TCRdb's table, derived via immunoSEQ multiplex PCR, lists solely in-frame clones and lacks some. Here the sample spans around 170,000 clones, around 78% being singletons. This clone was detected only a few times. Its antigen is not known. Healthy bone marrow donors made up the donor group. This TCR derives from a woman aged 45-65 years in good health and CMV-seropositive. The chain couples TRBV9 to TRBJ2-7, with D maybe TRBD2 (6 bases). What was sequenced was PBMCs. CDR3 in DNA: TGTGCCAGCAGCGTAGAGCCGGGAGTCTACTACGAGCAGTACTTC. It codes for CASSVEPGVYYEQYF.